A single sample is the source of the 5 T cell receptor beta chains below, sequenced in a study of identical twins (dated by TCRdb to the mid-2010s). The library was made by 5' RACE. The data were produced on an Illumina HiSeq 2000. Using fastp at Q25 and MiXCR, TCRdb reprocessed the public reads and kept productive beta chains. All rows with the same CDR3 protein become a single entry with the most common DNA and genes. The sample includes about 470,000 distinct CDR3 sequences, with approximately 25% observed a single time. The top ten hold approximately 2.9% of the sample. The same sample was also studied in work on T cells expressing NK-cell markers.

Sequencing input: CD4+ T cells sorted from blood. These receptors originate from a woman between 18 and 30 years old in good health.

This clonotype was observed a few times. In DNA, the CDR3 is TGCGCCAGCAGCTTGAGGGGGGAGGTCTACAATGAGCAGTTCTTC. This gives the protein CASSLRGEVYNEQFF. J is TRBJ2-1 and V is TRBV5-1; tentatively, D is TRBD1 or TRBD2 (6 bases each). Trimming took off 1 base at V and 3 bases at J, with 11 bases between the two ends. The CDR3 runs to 15 residues. The germline CDR1 and CDR2 sequences are SGHRS and YFSETQ.

The rearrangement joins TRBV11-2 to TRBJ1-2, with 10 nucleotides matching TRBD1. Germline CDR1 is SGHAT and CDR2 is FQNNGV. This CDR3 has 15 residues. Trimming at V came to 5 bases and at J to 7 bases, leaving 10 bases not matched to a gene. The CDR3 DNA is TGTGCCAGCAGCCCCGGGGGAGACAGGGGGCTTGGCTACACCTTC. Translation gives CASSPGGDRGLGYTF.

The rearrangement uses TRBV5-1 and TRBJ1-1; D is possibly TRBD1 (5 bases). Germline V gene sequence: CDR1 SGHRS, CDR2 YFSETQ. There are 14 residues in the CDR3. The germline V and J ends were trimmed by 2 bases and 3 bases, with 11 bases remaining between them. The CDR3 coding sequence is TGCGCCAGCAGCTTCTTCGGCAGGGACACTGAAGCTTTCTTT. Translated, it gives CASSFFGRDTEAFF. Full variable domain (rest looked up from reference TRBV5-1 and TRBJ1-1): KAGVTQTPRYLIKTRGQQVTLSCSPISGHRSVSWYQQTPGQGLQFLFEYFSETQRNKGNFPGRFSGRQFSNSRSEMNVSTLELGDSALYLCASSFFGRDTEAFFGQGTRLTVV.

J is TRBJ2-3 and V is TRBV20-1; D could derive from TRBD1 or TRBD2 (5 bases each). Trimming left V 2 bases short and J 1 base short, with 16 bases between. Germline V gene sequence: CDR1 DFQATT, CDR2 SNEGSKA (reference sequence). CDR3 length equals 16 residues. CDR3 loop: CSARTGRGGGTDTQYF. In DNA, the CDR3 is TGCAGTGCTAGAACGGGACGGGGTGGGGGCACAGATACGCAGTATTTT.

The sample holds a few counts of this clonotype. The chain employs TRBV12-3 or TRBV12-4 and TRBJ1-6; D may be TRBD1 (6 bases). The CDR3 consists of 14 residues. The V end lost 3 bases, the J end lost 9 bases, and 12 bases lay between the germline ends. The CDR3 reads CASSFGGKSSPLHF. The DNA for the CDR3 is TGTGCCAGCAGTTTCGGGGGCAAAAGTTCACCCCTCCACTTT.